This T cell receptor beta chain was found in a study of blood T cell repertoires in COVID-19. About the study: Samples taken during acute and convalescent COVID-19 were collected in the United States, Italy and Spain. Sources were T cells, B-cell-depleted T cells, or PBMCs; the material itself was cDNA or gDNA.

Trimming at V came to 1 base and at J to 2 bases, leaving 16 bases not matched to a gene. Germline loops: CDR1 SGDLS, CDR2 YYNGEE. The CDR3 runs 19 residues. Authors' methods: Amplification with reference gene primers provided the estimates of nucleated cell counts. The assay was immunoSEQ multiplex PCR, and TCRdb's table has in-frame clones only and misses some. That table is the source of V, J and clone size, and D and trimming were worked out from the DNA. In the table there are some 350,000 clones, 83% of which are singletons. V is TRBV9 and J is TRBJ2-3; 7 bases agree with TRBD2. The clonotype comes from a man younger than 45 with active or convalescent COVID-19. The specimen sequenced was peripheral blood. The CDR3: CASSVTPGRRGDYTDTQYF. Here the CDR3 DNA reads TGTGCCAGCAGCGTAACACCGGGGCGACGCGGGGACTACACAGATACGCAGTATTTT.